This TCR beta chain was found in a study of beta chain features in type 1 diabetes. Study-wide results and limits: PCR might preferentially amplify shorter templates, equally in patients and controls. Resolution of whether HLA type affects TCRB rearrangement was not achieved here. For type 1 diabetes patients, VDJ junctions showed fewer insertions and more deletions.

Sorted CD4+ subsets: naive, central memory, regulatory, stem cell-like memory (CD45RO/CCR7/CD25/CD127/CD95/CD27 panel). By sample share, this clone is medium-sized. The target antigen is unknown. cDNA synthesis used the whole RNA isolate, giving expressed TCRB sequences. Repertoires were generated with immunoSEQ multiplex PCR, while TCRdb's copy carries only in-frame clones and drops some. The sample includes some 150,000 clones, roughly 11% seen only once; the top ten take over 2%. The CDR3 sequence is 12 residues long. The ends were cut back, 3 bases at V and 0 bases at J, with 1 base in the middle. Germline loops: CDR1 ENHRY, CDR2 SYGVKD.

The source is a man between 18 and 35 years old in good health. The sample comprised central memory CD4+ T cells from blood. The chain recombines TRBV10-3 with TRBJ2-3; no clear D gene. CDR3 region: CAISESTDTQYF. The CDR3 nucleotides read TGTGCCATCAGTGAAAGCACAGATACGCAGTATTTT.